This entry is about one TCR beta chain. These data come from a study of control samples from healthy donors and cancer patients. The protocol was immunoSEQ multiplex PCR, while the TCRdb copy is restricted to in-frame clones and leaves out a portion. The sample lists roughly 52,000 clones; approximately 96% were seen once. CDR3 length equals 14 residues. Per the germline V gene, CDR1 is MDHEN and CDR2 is SYDVKM. V trimming: 8 bases; J trimming: 3 bases; junction bases outside the gene matches: 9. The source of this sequence is a woman between 25 and 40 years old in good health. The chain recombines TRBV28 with TRBJ1-1, with 7 bases matching TRBD1. Source material: blood. The DNA of the CDR3 is TGTGCCAGCGGCCCACCGGGACAGCACACTGAAGCTTTCTTT. Translating it yields CASGPPGQHTEAFF.